This T cell receptor (beta chain) came from a study of STAT3 mutations in large granular lymphocyte leukemia. Trimming took 0 bases from V and 4 from J, leaving 12 bases between them. The CDR3 has 14 residues. Germline V CDR1 and CDR2: GTSNPN, SVGIG (reference sequence). In the case of this clone: The target antigen is unknown.

Each sample's TCRbeta library yielded on average around 41,000 productive templates. Using immunoSEQ multiplex PCR, the repertoire was profiled, and TCRdb retains in-frame clones only, with some absent. Here the sample spans 3,400 or so clones, about 73% being singletons. Findings and caveats of the study: Every T-cell large granular lymphocyte leukemia patient had at least one immunodominant TCR beta clonotype. Some patients had dominant TCR clones larger than their STAT3 mutant burden.

Sequencing was performed on peripheral blood mononuclear cells. V gene TRBV30 combines with J gene TRBJ1-2; D is unresolved. The sequence came from a man aged 60 to 75 with T-cell large granular lymphocyte leukemia. Some clones in this sample may be carry-over from other donors' samples. The CDR3 DNA sequence: TGTGCCTGGAGTGTAGGGCAGGCGTCCTATGGCTACACCTTC. Translating gives CAWSVGQASYGYTF.